Listed below are T cell receptor beta chains from one sample, sequenced in a study of identical twins. TCRdb called the 5' RACE reads again in MiXCR, with one record for every CDR3 protein. Here the sample spans a few hundred thousand distinct CDR3 sequences, around 15% being singletons. The sample also formed part of further work on yellow fever vaccine responses in identical twins.

What was sequenced was CD4+ T cells sorted from blood. The source is a woman under 30 in good health. CDR3s include the opening cysteine and the closing phenylalanine or tryptophan. The D gene is left open where the match is weak. For some rows the clone size is stated as once, few or many, or as a class when expanded; others skip it.

j_gene | abundance | d_gene | v_gene | CDR3aa | CDR3nt
TRBJ2-5 | - | TRBD2 | TRBV25-1 | CASTGRQYQETQYF | TGTGCCAGCACCGGGAGGCAGTACCAAGAGACCCAGTACTTC
TRBJ1-1 | - | - | TRBV11-2 | CASSLLLGTEAFF | TGTGCCAGCAGCTTACTGTTGGGAACTGAAGCTTTCTTT
TRBJ1-4 | few | TRBD1 | TRBV29-1 | CSVSQGTDEKLFF | TGCAGCGTATCCCAGGGGACAGATGAAAAACTGTTTTTT
TRBJ2-2 | many | - | TRBV20-1 | CSAKGPGSDGELFF | TGCAGTGCTAAGGGGCCAGGGTCTGACGGGGAGCTGTTTTTT
TRBJ2-1 | many | - | TRBV12-3/TRBV12-4 | CASSLVRRAEQFF | TGTGCCAGCAGCTTAGTCCGACGCGCTGAGCAGTTCTTC
TRBJ1-6 | - | TRBD1 | TRBV5-5 | CASSLVLQGGSPLHF | TGTGCCAGCAGCTTGGTTTTACAGGGGGGATCACCCCTCCACTTT
TRBJ1-2 | many | TRBD1 | TRBV28 | CASSLDRANGYTF | TGTGCCAGCAGCCTGGACAGGGCTAATGGCTACACCTTC
TRBJ2-5 | - | TRBD1 | TRBV12-3/TRBV12-4 | CASSLGQGSLETQYF | TGTGCCAGCAGTTTGGGACAGGGGAGTTTAGAGACCCAGTACTTC
TRBJ2-7 | - | - | TRBV6-1 | CASTQTLSPYEQYF | TGTGCCAGCACGCAGACCCTTTCCCCCTACGAGCAGTACTTC
TRBJ2-1 | - | TRBD1 | TRBV20-1 | CSAPDQTGTGGLSEQFF | TGCAGTGCCCCAGACCAGACCGGGACAGGGGGATTAAGTGAGCAGTTCTTC
TRBJ2-7 | few | - | TRBV20-1 | CSAPGETSYEQYF | TGCAGTGCCCCGGGGGAAACCTCCTACGAGCAGTACTTC
TRBJ2-2 | - | TRBD2 | TRBV4-3 | CASSQSGRAGTGELFF | TGCGCCAGCAGCCAAAGCGGGAGGGCCGGCACCGGGGAGCTGTTTTTT
TRBJ2-3 | many | - | TRBV7-2 | CASSLVGSQYF | TGTGCCAGCAGCTTAGTGGGGTCGCAGTATTTT
TRBJ2-1 | - | - | TRBV9 | CASSINNEQFF | TGTGCCAGCAGCATAAACAATGAGCAGTTCTTC
TRBJ2-2 | few | TRBD2 | TRBV24-1 | CATSLGEGRGAGELFF | TGTGCCACCAGCCTGGGGGAGGGAAGGGGCGCCGGGGAGCTGTTTTTT
TRBJ2-5 | - | TRBD2 | TRBV7-2 | CASSRTSGGGGETQYF | TGTGCCAGCAGCCGGACTAGCGGGGGCGGGGGGGAGACCCAGTACTTC
TRBJ1-6 | - | TRBD1 | TRBV10-3 | CAISEVGQGHSPLHF | TGTGCCATCAGTGAGGTCGGACAGGGGCATTCACCCCTCCACTTT
TRBJ2-6 | - | - | TRBV20-1 | CSASPSVGGTGANVLTF | TGCAGTGCTAGCCCCTCCGTAGGGGGGACTGGGGCCAACGTCCTGACTTTC
TRBJ2-5 | - | TRBD1 | TRBV6-1 | CASSRSGTGRETQYF | TGTGCCAGCAGTCGGTCCGGGACAGGGCGAGAGACCCAGTACTTC
TRBJ1-2 | - | - | TRBV12-3/TRBV12-4 | CASSRTENGYTF | TGTGCCAGCAGTCGGACAGAAAATGGCTACACCTTC
TRBJ2-7 | many | TRBD1 | TRBV20-1 | CSARDYREQGVSYEQYF | TGCAGTGCTAGAGATTATAGGGAACAGGGGGTCTCCTACGAGCAGTACTTC
TRBJ2-2 | - | - | TRBV7-8 | CASSLISGSTIGELFF | TGTGCCAGCAGCTTAATATCGGGCAGCACCATCGGGGAGCTGTTTTTT
TRBJ2-7 | - | TRBD2 | TRBV12-5 | CASGSSGAGGEQYF | TGTGCTAGTGGTTCTAGCGGGGCAGGAGGCGAGCAGTACTTC
TRBJ2-7 | - | - | TRBV6-5 | CASSYRVGRDEQYF | TGTGCCAGCAGTTACCGGGTAGGCAGGGACGAGCAGTACTTC
TRBJ2-1 | few | TRBD1 | TRBV5-1 | CASSLGGASLNEQFF | TGCGCCAGCAGCTTAGGGGGCGCAAGTTTAAATGAGCAGTTCTTC
TRBJ2-3 | few | - | TRBV20-1 | CSVRSRAGYTDTQYF | TGCAGTGTGAGGTCGAGGGCGGGATACACAGATACGCAGTATTTT
TRBJ2-1 | few | - | TRBV4-1 | CASSQEAGRGAIAEPNNEQFF | TGCGCCAGCAGCCAAGAGGCCGGTAGAGGGGCGATAGCGGAGCCGAACAATGAGCAGTTCTTC
TRBJ2-7 | few | - | TRBV6-1 | CASSLLNGGGPAEQYF | TGTGCCAGCAGTCTTCTTAACGGGGGAGGACCGGCCGAGCAGTACTTC
TRBJ2-1 | few | TRBD1 | TRBV29-1 | CSVTDRGLQFF | TGCAGCGTTACGGACAGGGGGTTACAGTTCTTC
TRBJ2-2 | few | TRBD2 | TRBV9 | CASSARGGTTNTGELFF | TGTGCCAGCAGCGCTCGGGGCGGGACTACTAACACCGGGGAGCTGTTTTTT
TRBJ2-5 | few | - | TRBV18 | CASSPSWDETQYF | TGTGCCAGCTCACCCTCGTGGGATGAGACCCAGTACTTC
TRBJ2-3 | many | TRBD1 | TRBV12-3/TRBV12-4 | CASSPRDRVRGTQYF | TGTGCCAGCAGTCCCAGGGACAGGGTGAGGGGTACGCAGTATTTT
TRBJ2-7 | few | TRBD2 | TRBV20-1 | CSATAGTTGYEQYF | TGCAGTGCTACGGCCGGGACTACCGGCTACGAGCAGTACTTC
TRBJ2-1 | few | - | TRBV9 | CASSVRDRGTSGRFGNEQFF | TGTGCCAGCAGCGTCCGGGACAGGGGGACTAGCGGTCGTTTTGGGAATGAGCAGTTCTTC
TRBJ2-7 | few | - | TRBV6-5 | CASSYKSRGHEQYF | TGTGCCAGCAGTTACAAGTCGCGCGGCCACGAGCAGTACTTC
TRBJ2-1 | few | TRBD2 | TRBV4-1 | CASSQPPGLAGLNFYNEQFF | TGCGCCAGCAGCCAACCACCGGGACTAGCGGGCCTAAATTTCTACAATGAGCAGTTCTTC
TRBJ2-6 | - | - | TRBV6-2/TRBV6-3 | CASSYLLPGRSSGANVLTF | TGTGCCAGCAGTTACCTTCTTCCGGGACGGAGCTCTGGGGCCAACGTCCTGACTTTC
TRBJ2-7 | few | - | TRBV28 | CASSSNTGPYEQYF | TGTGCCAGCAGTTCCAATACAGGGCCCTACGAGCAGTACTTC
TRBJ2-3 | few | - | TRBV12-3/TRBV12-4 | CASSLAGQGYTDTQYF | TGTGCCAGCAGTTTAGCTGGGCAGGGATACACAGATACGCAGTATTTT
TRBJ1-6 | few | - | TRBV3-1 | CASSQKGGISPLHF | TGTGCCAGCAGCCAGAAAGGCGGAATTTCACCCCTCCACTTT
TRBJ1-5 | many | - | TRBV12-3/TRBV12-4 | CASMFEGTRNQPQHF | TGTGCCAGCATGTTTGAGGGAACCAGAAACCAGCCCCAGCATTTT
TRBJ2-5 | - | TRBD2 | TRBV6-2/TRBV6-3 | CASSPLRSGATGTQYF | TGTGCCAGCAGCCCCCTGAGGAGCGGGGCCACGGGGACCCAGTACTTC
TRBJ2-1 | - | TRBD2 | TRBV11-2 | CASRLTGTNDNEQFF | TGTGCCAGCAGATTGACCGGGACTAATGACAATGAGCAGTTCTTC
TRBJ1-4 | - | - | TRBV18 | CASSPPAGTREKLFF | TGTGCCAGCTCACCGCCGGCCGGGACGCGTGAAAAACTGTTTTTT
TRBJ2-7 | few | - | TRBV6-2/TRBV6-3 | CASSRDGEQYF | TGTGCCAGCAGTCGTGACGGCGAGCAGTACTTC
TRBJ2-7 | many | - | TRBV7-9 | CASSSLPLGEQYF | TGTGCCAGCAGCTCCCTACCCTTAGGGGAGCAGTACTTC
TRBJ2-1 | many | - | TRBV2 | CATRLGPNEQFF | TGTGCCACCAGACTGGGACCCAATGAGCAGTTCTTC
TRBJ1-6 | - | TRBD1 | TRBV5-1 | CASGSGQPNYNSPLHF | TGCGCCAGCGGCTCGGGACAGCCAAACTATAATTCACCCCTCCACTTT
TRBJ1-2 | few | TRBD1 | TRBV25-1 | CASQARGRWGYTF | TGTGCCAGTCAAGCCAGGGGGCGTTGGGGCTACACCTTC
TRBJ2-2 | - | - | TRBV20-1 | CSAWDTGELSF | TGCAGTGCTTGGGACACCGGGGAGCTGTCTTTT
TRBJ2-3 | - | - | TRBV11-2 | CASSLEVSTDTQYF | TGTGCCAGCAGCTTAGAAGTCAGCACAGATACGCAGTATTTT
TRBJ2-3 | few | - | TRBV14 | CASSLGTSQYF | TGTGCCAGCAGCCTCGGGACCTCCCAGTATTTT
TRBJ1-6 | - | TRBD1 | TRBV5-1 | CASSLAEGTGFSPLHF | TGCGCCAGCAGCTTGGCCGAGGGGACAGGGTTTTCACCCCTCCACTTT
TRBJ2-6 | many | - | TRBV5-1 | CASSLDRAGANVLTF | TGCGCCAGCAGCTTGGACAGGGCTGGGGCCAACGTCCTGACTTTC
TRBJ1-1 | - | TRBD1 | TRBV6-5 | CASSYNRGGVTEAFF | TGTGCCAGCAGTTACAACAGGGGCGGGGTCACTGAAGCTTTCTTT
TRBJ2-7 | many | TRBD2 | TRBV5-6 | CASSLDQTSGASSYEQYF | TGTGCCAGCAGCTTGGACCAGACTAGCGGGGCCAGCTCCTACGAGCAGTACTTC
TRBJ1-1 | - | TRBD1 | TRBV3-1 | CASSHLAGGRTEAFF | TGTGCCAGCAGCCACCTGGCAGGGGGCCGCACTGAAGCTTTCTTT